This TCR beta chain was documented in a study of T-cell reconstitution after alpha-beta-depleted transplantation in children. This clonotype turned up a few times. A TCRbeta library incorporating unique molecular identifiers was prepared. Via MiXCR, TCRdb re-called the PCR reads, giving one row per CDR3 protein. The sample carries 640,000 or so distinct CDR3 sequences, 16% recorded once. This sequence originates from a human donor who donated a stem cell graft to a child with acute myeloid leukemia. The material sequenced was PBMCs from the stem cell graft donor, taken from the stem cell graft.

In DNA form, the CDR3 reads TGTGCCAGCAGTCGGAAAGAGGGTCCCGGGGAGCTGTTTTTT. Its translation: CASSRKEGPGELFF. This chain connects TRBV12-3 or TRBV12-4 to TRBJ2-2; tentative D call: TRBD2 (5 bases). V was shortened by 5 bases and J by 6 bases, with 13 bases between the two germline ends. The length of the CDR3 is 14 residues.